Presented here are 13 T cell receptor beta chains from one specimen sequenced in a study of T cell repertoires in cytomegalovirus infection. TCRdb re-called the reads through MiXCR, storing one row per CDR3 protein. Of under 300,000 distinct CDR3 sequences listed, over 15% were seen once; the top ten hold less than 50%. Material: CD8+ T cells from PBMCs. The receptor source for this set is a human donor in good health (CMV status not recorded). Some clones in this sample may be carry-over from other donors' samples.

A few counts support this clonotype. The chain combines TRBV6-2 or TRBV6-3 with TRBJ2-1; no clear D. Germline values: CDR1 MNHEY, CDR2 SVGEGT. V lost 2 bases and J lost 5, with 10 bases in between. The CDR3 is made up of 14 amino acids. The CDR3 loop reads CASSYRLNHNEQFF. The CDR3 DNA reads as TGTGCCAGCAGTTACCGGCTCAACCACAATGAGCAGTTCTTC.

This clonotype was found many times. The chain is built from TRBV7-2 and TRBJ1-1; a weak D match, TRBD1 (5 bases). Trimming cost V 5 bases and J 0 bases, with 19 bases left between them. Germline V lookup: CDR1 SGHTA, CDR2 FQGNSA. The CDR3 loop spans 17 amino acids. DNA of the CDR3: TGTGCCAGCAGCGACCCTGGGGCAGCGTGGATGAACACTGAAGCTTTCTTT. Its translation: CASSDPGAAWMNTEAFF.

This clonotype appeared a few times. This chain joins TRBV19 and TRBJ1-1; D call uncertain. V lost 4 bases to trimming and J lost 1 base, with 13 bases between them. The CDR3 has 15 amino acids. Germline V gene data show CDR1 as LNHDA and CDR2 as SQIVND (reference sequence). The CDR3 loop reads CASSNHRTENTEAFF. CDR3 in DNA: TGTGCCAGTAGTAACCATCGGACGGAGAACACTGAAGCTTTCTTT.

The rearrangement links TRBV2 to TRBJ1-2; TRBD1 agrees at 7 bases. V trimming: 6 bases; J trimming: 6 bases; junction bases outside the gene matches: 7. This CDR3 region has 13 residues. Germline V gene lookup returns CDR1 SNHLY and CDR2 FYNNEI. The DNA for the CDR3 is TGTGCCAGCAGATTCTCCGGGACAGATGGCTACACCTTC. Protein sequence: CASRFSGTDGYTF.

The chain links TRBV6-1 to TRBJ1-1; D is perhaps TRBD1 (5 bases). The CDR3 spans 13 residues. Trimming removed 6 bases at V and 4 bases at J, with 12 bases between. The germline CDR1 and CDR2 sequences are MNHNS and SASEGT. For the CDR3, the DNA is TGTGCCAGCAGGGGTGGGGGGGTCACTGAAGCTTTCTTT. Translating gives CASRGGGVTEAFF.

The J gene is TRBJ2-7, the V gene TRBV19, with 8 positions matching TRBD1. The trim removed 3 bases at V and 5 bases at J, leaving 9 bases unmatched. This CDR3 has 15 residues. Germline V gene sequence: CDR1 LNHDA, CDR2 SQIVND (reference sequence). The CDR3 DNA is TGTGCCAGTAGTATTGGGGGCAGGGGGCACGACGAGCAGTACTTC. Translating gives CASSIGGRGHDEQYF. The full variable domain, with the rest looked up from reference TRBV19 and TRBJ2-7, is DGGITQSPKYLFRKEGQNVTLSCEQNLNHDAMYWYRQDPGQGLRLIYYSQIVNDFQKGDIAEGYSVSREKKESFPLTVTSAQKNPTAFYLCASSIGGRGHDEQYFGPGTRLTVT.

This clonotype was detected a few times. The rearrangement uses TRBV12-3 or TRBV12-4 and TRBJ1-1; D unclear. The CDR3 totals 13 residues. V was trimmed by 5 bases and J by 0 bases, leaving 7 bases between them. The CDR3 is CASSPHVNTEAFF. The CDR3 DNA follows: TGTGCCAGCAGTCCCCACGTGAACACTGAAGCTTTCTTT.

Many counts were recorded for this clonotype. This chain joins TRBV7-2 and TRBJ1-1; 11 nucleotides agree with TRBD1. The CDR3 is 18 residues long. V shed 4 bases, J shed 3 bases, and the junction held 13 bases outside the gene matches. The germline gives CDR1 SGHTA, CDR2 FQGNSA. CDR3 region: CASSSYGTGGLGDTEAFF. The CDR3 DNA follows: TGTGCCAGCAGCTCCTATGGGACAGGGGGTCTGGGGGACACTGAAGCTTTCTTT.

This clonotype was seen more than once but under ten times. The rearrangement links TRBV28 to TRBJ2-2; TRBD2 matches 10 bases. The ends lost 9 bases at V and 4 bases at J; junction bases unmatched: 5. The CDR3 loop spans 14 amino acids. Germline assignment: CDR1 MDHEN and CDR2 SYDVKM. CDR3 in amino acids: CASRLAGFTGELFF. CDR3 coding DNA: TGTGCCAGTAGACTAGCGGGTTTCACCGGGGAGCTGTTTTTT. The full variable domain, rest sourced from reference TRBV28 and TRBJ2-2, is DVKVTQSSRYLVKRTGEKVFLECVQDMDHENMFWYRQDPGLGLRLIYFSYDVKMKEKGDIPEGYSVSREKKERFSLILESASTNQTSMYLCASRLAGFTGELFFGEGSRLTVL.

This clonotype was seen a handful of times. The chain has TRBV29-1 and TRBJ1-2; a possible D gene is TRBD1 (6 bases). Trimming took 4 bases from V and 6 from J, leaving 18 bases between them. This CDR3 has 14 residues. CDR1 SQVTM and CDR2 ANQGSEA come from the germline V gene. Here the CDR3 DNA reads TGCAGCGTTGTGGTGGACAGTTTTGCGAATGGCTACACCTTC. Translation gives CSVVVDSFANGYTF.

This clonotype was seen at least ten times. The chain employs TRBV7-9 and TRBJ2-5; D gene uncertain. V lost 10 bases and J lost 3, with 18 bases in between. This CDR3 is built from 14 residues. Germline lookup yields CDR1 SEHNR and CDR2 FQNEAQ (reference sequence). The CDR3 spells CAINGRRREETQYF. The CDR3 DNA reads TGTGCCATTAATGGGCGACGCCGGGAAGAGACCCAGTACTTC.

This clonotype has just a few counts. The V gene is TRBV5-6, the J gene TRBJ1-1; no firm D call. The CDR3 has 14 amino acids. The V gene lost 1 base and the J gene lost 1 base, with 8 bases spanning the gap. The germline V gene has CDR1 SGHDT and CDR2 YYEEEE. CDR3 region: CASSLYLKNTEAFF. The DNA of the CDR3 is TGTGCCAGCAGCTTGTATCTTAAGAACACTGAAGCTTTCTTT.

Only a few counts were recorded for this clonotype. The CDR3 nucleotides read TGCGCCAGCAGCCAGTCCCCGGACGGGGTCTACGAGCAGTACTTC. Its translation is CASSQSPDGVYEQYF. The chain uses TRBV4-1 and TRBJ2-7; the D gene is possibly TRBD2 (5 bases). Trimming cost V 3 bases and J 3 bases, with 15 bases left between them. The CDR3 runs to 15 residues. Germline lookup yields CDR1 MGHRA and CDR2 YSYEKL.